These T cell receptor beta chains were read from a single sample in a study of OX40 agonist ivuxolimab in advanced cancers. Clones were sequenced by immunoSEQ multiplex PCR, and TCRdb holds only the in-frame ones, with some missing. The sample holds about 67,000 clones, about nine tenths seen once. This specimen was CD4+ or CD8+ T cells sorted from blood, taken in a trial of the OX40 agonist ivuxolimab. These TCRs come from an adult with an advanced solid tumor such as melanoma, head and neck, liver or kidney cancer. CDR3s include the opening cysteine and the closing phenylalanine or tryptophan. D genes are given only for firm matches. Clone sizes are given selectively: once, few, many, or a class where the clone is expanded.

TGCGCCAGCAGCCAGGGGGACAGGGGGCTTGGAGATACGCAGTATTTT CASSQGDRGLGDTQYF TRBD1 TRBJ2-3 NA TRBV4-1
TGTGCCAGTAGAGACACAGGGCCCACCACTGAAGCTTTCTTT CASRDTGPTTEAFF NA TRBJ1-1 few TRBV19
TGTGCCAGCTCACCCCGACAGAAAAAAAATCAGCCCCAGCATTTT CASSPRQKKNQPQHF NA TRBJ1-5 NA TRBV18
TGTGCCAGCAGGGGGGCGGCTGGGGCCAACGTCCTGACTTTC CASRGAAGANVLTF NA TRBJ2-6 NA TRBV9
TGCGCCAGCAGCTTCGGCGCAGCGGAAGAGACCCAGTACTTC CASSFGAAEETQYF NA TRBJ2-5 NA TRBV5-1
TGCGCCAGCAGCCAGGACCCGGGCGCAGATACGCAGTATTTT CASSQDPGADTQYF NA TRBJ2-3 NA TRBV4-1
TGTGCCAGCAGCCTGACAGGTGTGAACACTGAAGCTTTCTTT CASSLTGVNTEAFF NA TRBJ1-1 NA TRBV6-6
TGTGCCAGCAGCAGGGACAATCAGCCCCAGCATTTT CASSRDNQPQHF NA TRBJ1-5 NA TRBV7-9
TGTGCCAGCAGCTTAGCGCGGGCTACCGCGTACGAGCAGTACTTC CASSLARATAYEQYF NA TRBJ2-7 NA TRBV7-2
TGTGCCAGTAGGAGAACCCGGGAGGCAGATACGCAGTATTTT CASRRTREADTQYF TRBD2 TRBJ2-3 NA TRBV19
TGTGCTAGTGGCGCCCGCGGAGGGTACCAAGAGACCCAGTACTTC CASGARGGYQETQYF NA TRBJ2-5 NA TRBV12-5